The sample holds many counts of the clone carrying this T cell receptor (beta chain). The entry originates in a study of T-cell memory formation after mild COVID-19. V lost 0 bases and J 7 bases, leaving 9 bases between the germline ends. CDR1 and CDR2 (germline): LNHNV, YYDKDF (reference sequence). CDR3 length: 14 amino acids. TCRdb used MiXCR to reprocess the 5' RACE reads, holding one entry per CDR3 protein. The data contain fewer than 300,000 distinct CDR3 sequences, 15% to 20% of them singletons. The chain is built from TRBV15 and TRBJ2-2; tentatively, D is TRBD2 (6 bases). What was sequenced was PBMCs or a T cell subset sorted from them (not recorded which). The clonotype comes from a man aged 18 to 35 who had mild COVID-19 (a few samples of this study predate the infection). Cell type and time point are not known. The CDR3 DNA reads as TGTGCCACCAGCAGAGATTTGGGGGGCGGGGAGCTGTTTTTT. Translated: CATSRDLGGGELFF.